What follows are 4 T cell receptor beta chains derived from one specimen sequenced in a study of blood T cell repertoires in COVID-19. Data came from immunoSEQ multiplex PCR; TCRdb stores just in-frame clones and leaves some out. The sample has 100,000 or so clones, around 92% seen once. Sequenced sample: peripheral blood. The receptors stem from a man aged 18 to 35 with acute or convalescent COVID-19.

CDR3 DNA sequence: TGTGCCAGCAGTGAAGCTAAGATCCTTTCTAGAATAAACACTGAAGCTTTCTTT. Protein: CASSEAKILSRINTEAFF. This chain uses TRBV6-1 with TRBJ1-1; D remains unclear. V was shortened by 0 bases and J by 2 bases, with 19 bases between the two germline ends. The germline CDR1 and CDR2 sequences are MNHNS and SASEGT. The CDR3 length is 18 residues.

The CDR3 region is CASSLDFEGYTF. The CDR3 DNA sequence: TGCGCCAGCAGCTTGGACTTCGAGGGCTACACCTTC. The chain recombines TRBV5-1 with TRBJ1-2; D gene uncertain. The germline V and J ends were trimmed by 0 bases and 8 bases, with 8 bases remaining between them. The CDR3 covers 12 residues. Per the germline V gene, CDR1 is SGHRS and CDR2 is YFSETQ.

This rearrangement joins TRBV5-1 to TRBJ1-4; 7 bases agree with TRBD1. Germline V CDR1 and CDR2: SGHRS, YFSETQ. The V gene end was trimmed by 4 bases and the J gene end by 0 bases; junction bases not matched to a gene: 3. The CDR3 totals 15 residues. The CDR3 DNA reads TGCGCCAGCAGCACGCAGGGGGCAACTAATGAAAAACTGTTTTTT. Translation: CASSTQGATNEKLFF.

The genes are TRBV4-2 and TRBJ2-7; TRBD2 matches 11 bases. The germline V gene has CDR1 LGHNA and CDR2 YNFKEQ. This CDR3 has 18 residues. The V segment lost 0 bases and the J segment 2 bases; nucleotides outside the gene matches: 9. CDR3 sequence: CASSQEGGGLAATYEQYF. For the CDR3, the DNA is TGTGCCAGCAGCCAAGAAGGGGGGGGACTAGCGGCGACCTACGAGCAGTACTTC.